Listed below are T cell receptor beta chains from one sample, sequenced in a study of blood T cell repertoires in COVID-19. Libraries were prepared by immunoSEQ multiplex PCR; TCRdb keeps only in-frame clonotypes and omits some of them. This sample carries around 200,000 clones, around four fifths of them seen once, and the ten largest clones take roughly 8.6%. Sequenced: peripheral blood. The receptor source for this set is a man between 35 and 55 years old with active or convalescent COVID-19. Both conserved end residues are part of each CDR3. The D gene is left open where the match is weak. Clone size appears in some rows only: once, few, many, or a class for an expanded clone.

J gene	clone size	D gene	V gene	CDR3 DNA	CDR3 protein
TRBJ2-7	-	TRBD1	TRBV19	TGTGCCAGTAGTATCGAATGGGGGACAGGTTTATACGAGCAGTACTTC	CASSIEWGTGLYEQYF
TRBJ2-4	once	TRBD2	TRBV7-8	TGTGCCAGCAGCTTGACTAGCGGGGGCGCCAAAAACATTCAGTACTTC	CASSLTSGGAKNIQYF
TRBJ2-3	-	TRBD1	TRBV5-1	TGCGCCAGCAGCTTGGGACAGGGGGCAGGGGATACGCAGTATTTT	CASSLGQGAGDTQYF
TRBJ1-1	-	-	TRBV2	TGTGCCAGCAAATGGGGGGGGGAACGGACTGAAGCTTTCTTT	CASKWGGERTEAFF
TRBJ2-5	-	-	TRBV7-9	TGTGCCAGCAGCTTATTCGGAGAAGAGACCCAGTACTTC	CASSLFGEETQYF
TRBJ1-1	-	-	TRBV5-1	TGCGCCAGCAGCTTGGAATGGTTCGCTAAGAACACTGAAGCTTTCTTT	CASSLEWFAKNTEAFF
TRBJ1-4	-	-	TRBV5-1	TGCGCCAGCAGCTTGGATAACAGTGACCTTCCACCTCCTAATGAAAAACTGTTTTTT	CASSLDNSDLPPPNEKLFF
TRBJ2-7	-	TRBD2	TRBV4-2	TGTGCCAGCAGCCAAGAGCTAGGGTCGGGACTAGCTCACTACGAGCAGTACTTC	CASSQELGSGLAHYEQYF
TRBJ2-7	-	TRBD2	TRBV9	TGTGCCCGCCTTGGGGGGGGCGAGCAGTACTTC	CARLGGGEQYF
TRBJ2-7	-	TRBD2	TRBV3-1/TRBV3-2	TGTGCCAGCAGCGGTAGCGGGAGAGCCTACGAGCAGTACTTC	CASSGSGRAYEQYF
TRBJ1-5	-	TRBD1	TRBV9	TGTGCCAGCAGCCCGACAGGGACCCCCAATCAGCCCCAGCATTTT	CASSPTGTPNQPQHF
TRBJ1-1	-	-	TRBV7-2	TGTGCCAGCAGCTTCAGGGGTGCGGGCACTGAAGCTTTCTTT	CASSFRGAGTEAFF
TRBJ2-3	-	TRBD2	TRBV3-1/TRBV3-2	TGTGCCAGCAGCCAATACGGAGCGGGGGGTGAGACAGATACGCAGTATTTT	CASSQYGAGGETDTQYF
TRBJ1-6	-	TRBD1	TRBV6-5	TGTGCCAGCAAGAACCAGGGGGTCGGTAATTCACCCCTCCACTTT	CASKNQGVGNSPLHF
TRBJ2-7	-	-	TRBV5-1	TGCGCCAGCAGCACCAGGGCCCACGAGCAGTACTTC	CASSTRAHEQYF
TRBJ1-5	few	-	TRBV27	TGTGCCAGCAGTCGGGAGGGTTTAAGCAATCAGCCCCAGCATTTT	CASSREGLSNQPQHF
TRBJ1-6	-	-	TRBV19	TGTGCCAGTAGCCAAGATTCGGGCAGGGTAGACTCACCCCTCCACTTT	CASSQDSGRVDSPLHF
TRBJ1-5	-	-	TRBV28	TGTGCCAGCAGTCACCACGACAGTAGCAATCAGCCCCAGCATTTT	CASSHHDSSNQPQHF
TRBJ2-3	-	TRBD1	TRBV6-5	TGTGCCAGCAGTTTCGACCGGGACAGGGCATGGGATACGCAGTATTTT	CASSFDRDRAWDTQYF
TRBJ1-6	-	TRBD1	TRBV18	TGTGCCAGCTCAGCCCGGGACAGGCAGAATTCACCCCTCCACTTT	CASSARDRQNSPLHF
TRBJ1-1	-	-	TRBV3-1/TRBV3-2	TGTGCCAGCAGCCCCCAGACAAATATGAACACTGAAGCTTTCTTT	CASSPQTNMNTEAFF
TRBJ1-2	-	TRBD1	TRBV25-1	TGTGCCAGCAGTGGAGACAGGGCCTATGGCTACACCTTC	CASSGDRAYGYTF
TRBJ1-2	-	TRBD1	TRBV10-3	TGTGCCATCACCCGACGGGACAGGGATCATTATGGCTACACCTTC	CAITRRDRDHYGYTF
TRBJ1-1	-	-	TRBV10-3	TGTGCCATCAGTCCCCGACAGGACACTGAAGCTTTCTTT	CAISPRQDTEAFF